This T cell receptor beta chain comes out of a study of immune cell composition in non-small cell lung cancer. Sequencing used immunoSEQ multiplex PCR; TCRdb keeps in-frame clones, though not all of them. The profile shows over 3,000 clones, around 71% of them singletons. Normal lung sampling was at least 3 cm from the tumour, as distant as possible. Template was genomic DNA from frozen, unsorted single-cell suspensions. Germline values: CDR1 SGHAT, CDR2 FQNNGV. The CDR3 extends over 14 amino acids. Trimming shortened V by 3 bases and J by 3 bases, and 11 bases separated the two germline ends. This sequence originates from a human donor with non-small cell lung cancer. The chain carries TRBV11-2 and TRBJ1-1; perhaps TRBD1 as D (5 bases). The material sequenced was non-adjacent lung tissue. CDR3 DNA sequence: TGTGCCAGCAGCTTCAGGGAAGACGACACTGAAGCTTTCTTT. It is translated as CASSFREDDTEAFF.